These T cell receptor beta chains were read from a single sample in a study of a mutant IDH1 vaccine in newly diagnosed glioma. This table comes from immunoSEQ multiplex PCR, and its TCRdb copy is limited to in-frame clones, with some not included. The sample carries approximately 100,000 clones, over 85% recorded once. Sequenced material: PBMCs, taken from a glioma patient treated with radiotherapy, temozolomide or both. These receptor sequences come from a woman in her fifties or sixties with glioma. CDR3s include the opening cysteine and the closing phenylalanine or tryptophan. The D gene is left open where the match is weak. The size field is filled for only some rows; it gives once, few, many or a size class.

j_call d_call v_call clone_size cdr3_aa cdr3_nt
TRBJ1-1 . TRBV5-1 few CASSFGASLSEAFF TGCGCCAGCAGCTTCGGGGCTTCGTTATCTGAAGCTTTCTTT
TRBJ2-7 . TRBV28 few CASTLANRQGGGEQYF TGTGCCAGCACATTAGCCAACCGACAGGGAGGGGGCGAGCAGTACTTC
TRBJ2-1 . TRBV4-1 . CASSQVGTATYNEQFF TGCGCCAGCAGCCAAGTAGGAACAGCAACCTACAATGAGCAGTTCTTC
TRBJ1-4 TRBD1 TRBV11-2 . CASSLKRQGWEKLFF TGTGCCAGCAGCTTAAAGCGACAGGGTTGGGAAAAACTGTTTTTT
TRBJ1-3 . TRBV13 . CASTQGRAGNTIYF TGTGCCAGCACGCAGGGGAGGGCTGGAAACACCATATATTTT
TRBJ1-4 . TRBV27 . CASSPSTGGEKLFF TGTGCCAGCAGTCCTTCGACAGGTGGTGAAAAACTGTTTTTT
TRBJ1-2 . TRBV7-9 once CASSQAPGAGYTF TGTGCCAGCAGCCAAGCGCCAGGGGCTGGCTACACCTTC
TRBJ2-5 . TRBV18 . CASSPGERALAVETQYF TGTGCCAGCTCACCGGGGGAGAGGGCCCTGGCCGTGGAGACCCAGTACTTC
TRBJ2-3 . TRBV7-3 . CASSLRAPGDTQYF TGTGCCAGCAGCTTAAGGGCACCGGGGGATACGCAGTATTTT
TRBJ2-7 . TRBV6-5 . CASSYAHGEQYF TGTGCCAGCAGTTACGCCCACGGCGAGCAGTACTTC